This TCR beta chain came from a study of shared clonotypes between healthy human individuals. CD45RA-negative memory and CD45RA+ naive subsets were split from the CD4+ cells. J gave up 5 bases and V 5 bases, and 8 bases lay outside the gene matches. The germline gives CDR1 MNHEY, CDR2 SMNVEV (reference sequence). There are 14 residues in the CDR3. Libraries were prepared by immunoSEQ multiplex PCR; TCRdb keeps only in-frame clonotypes and omits some of them. The sample contains approximately 740,000 clones, 74% of which appear only once. This clone has just one count. Sequencing was performed on memory CD4+ T cells sorted from blood. Noted subset: CD45RA-negative fraction. The chain uses TRBV27 and TRBJ2-7, with 8 bases identical to TRBD1. This TCR derives from a woman aged 25 to 39 in good health. CDR3 protein: CASSLRTGMHEQYF. The CDR3 DNA reads TGTGCCAGCAGTCTCCGGACAGGGATGCACGAGCAGTACTTC.